The text below deals with one T cell receptor beta chain. How the authors handled the data: For nucleated cells, counts were estimated from reference gene primer amplification. Libraries were prepared by immunoSEQ multiplex PCR; TCRdb keeps only in-frame clonotypes and omits some of them. The DNA was the basis for D and trimming; V, J and clone size are from that table. The repertoire holds more than 110,000 clones, with about 80% as singletons. Germline trimming cut 8 bases from V and 0 bases from J; bases unmatched to any gene: 24. The CDR3 sequence is 20 residues long. Germline assignment: CDR1 SGHDN and CDR2 FVKESK. This sample is drawn from a study of blood T cell repertoires in COVID-19.

The rearrangement uses TRBV14 and TRBJ2-7; TRBD1 matches 8 bases. Input material: peripheral blood. The receptor was derived from a human donor in a cohort sampled during active COVID-19. The CDR3 DNA follows: TGTGCCAGCGCGCCGGGGGAAGGGACAGGTCGCAAAACGAGCTCCTACGAGCAGTACTTC. Encoded protein: CASAPGEGTGRKTSSYEQYF.